This TCR beta chain was profiled in a study of blood T cell repertoires in COVID-19. Across fewer than 25 US areas, participants ranged in age from about 18 to 100 years. Germline CDR1 is SGHTA and CDR2 is FQGNSA. CDR3 length: 16 amino acids. The V end was cut by 2 bases, the J end by 8 bases, with 21 bases between. Authors' analysis steps: Counts of nucleated cells, estimated from reference gene primer amplification, were obtained. Only in-frame clones appear in the TCRdb table, and some are missing; sequencing was by immunoSEQ multiplex PCR. The DNA gave D and trimming, while V, J and clone size come from that table. The table has around 320,000 clones, approximately 90% seen once.

The specimen sequenced was PBMCs or T cells enriched from blood (not recorded which). This TCR was recovered from a woman in her twenties or thirties who had been exposed to COVID-19. The rearrangement uses TRBV7-2 and TRBJ1-2, with D perhaps matching TRBD1 (6 bases). CDR3 protein: CASSLNYRESDWGYTF. CDR3 coding DNA: TGTGCCAGCAGCTTAAACTACAGGGAATCCGATTGGGGCTACACCTTC.